These 10 T cell receptor beta chains came from one sample sequenced in a study of shared clonotypes between healthy human individuals. Method: immunoSEQ multiplex PCR; TCRdb's copy keeps in-frame clones and lacks some. Of millions of clones listed, over 90% are singletons. Material for sequencing was naive CD4+ T cells from PBMCs. Subset denoted: CD45RA+ positively selected. These receptors were taken from a man aged 18 to 30 in good health. Some clones in this sample may be carry-over from other donors' samples.

This sequence joins TRBV19 and TRBJ1-3; D is unresolved. The CDR3 has 15 amino acids. Germline CDR1 is LNHDA and CDR2 is SQIVND (reference sequence). Trimming took 5 bases from V and 0 from J, leaving 11 bases between them. CDR3 in DNA: TGTGCCAGTAGTTTCGGACGGAGCTCTGGAAACACCATATATTTT. Encoded protein: CASSFGRSSGNTIYF. Full variable domain (rest looked up from reference TRBV19 and TRBJ1-3): DGGITQSPKYLFRKEGQNVTLSCEQNLNHDAMYWYRQDPGQGLRLIYYSQIVNDFQKGDIAEGYSVSREKKESFPLTVTSAQKNPTAFYLCASSFGRSSGNTIYFGEGSWLTVV.

The chain employs TRBV11-2 and TRBJ1-4, with D possibly matching TRBD1 (5 bases). This CDR3 is built from 17 residues. From germline, CDR1 is SGHAT and CDR2 FQNNGV. The ends were cut back, 5 bases at V and 4 bases at J, with 20 bases in the middle. The CDR3 DNA follows: TGTGCCAGCAGCCACCTTTCCTGGGGCGGTAGTAATGAAAAACTGTTTTTT. Its translation: CASSHLSWGGSNEKLFF.

The chain carries TRBV7-2 and TRBJ2-5; TRBD2 agrees at 8 bases. CDR3 length: 15 amino acids. V lost 6 bases and J lost 2; bases outside the gene matches: 8. CDR1 and CDR2 (germline): SGHTA, FQGNSA. DNA for the CDR3: TGTGCCAGCAGTCTCGAGCGGGGGATACAAGAGACCCAGTACTTC. Translating gives CASSLERGIQETQYF.

The V call is TRBV6-5, the J call TRBJ1-5; no clear D gene. V lost 5 bases to trimming and J lost 7 bases, with 12 bases between them. Germline CDR1 is MNHEY and CDR2 is SVGAGI. This CDR3 spans 13 amino acids. Here the CDR3 DNA reads TGTGCCAGCAGTGTTCAGGTTAACCAGCCCCAGCATTTT. Its protein is CASSVQVNQPQHF.

Concerning this clone itself: This CDR3 is also generated by other DNA sequences in the sample. The gene calls are TRBV7-2 and TRBJ2-7, with unresolved D. CDR3 length equals 11 residues. From germline, CDR1 is SGHTA and CDR2 FQGNSA. Trimming removed 5 bases from V and 5 bases from J, with 7 bases in between. CDR3 in amino acids: CASSPRDEQYF. The CDR3 DNA is TGTGCCAGCAGCCCCCGGGACGAGCAGTACTTC.

The chain employs TRBV10-3 and TRBJ2-3; 11 bases line up with TRBD1. The ends lost 6 bases at V and 4 bases at J; junction bases unmatched: 3. Germline values: CDR1 ENHRY, CDR2 SYGVKD. The CDR3 is made up of 14 amino acids. The CDR3: CAIRGTGGADTQYF. The CDR3 bases are TGTGCCATCAGGGGGACAGGGGGGGCAGATACGCAGTATTTT.

This rearrangement joins TRBV28 to TRBJ2-3, with D possibly matching TRBD2 (5 bases). Trimming took off 5 bases at V and 1 base at J, with 13 bases between the two ends. The CDR3 covers 15 residues. Germline lookup yields CDR1 MDHEN and CDR2 SYDVKM. The CDR3 is CASSPSLGGTDTQYF. CDR3 DNA: TGTGCCAGCAGTCCGAGCCTGGGAGGCACAGATACGCAGTATTTT.

The chain has TRBV7-2 and TRBJ2-7; D unclear. The germline V gene has CDR1 SGHTA and CDR2 FQGNSA. The CDR3 covers 14 residues. The V and J ends lost 2 bases and 3 bases respectively, with 11 bases between them. The CDR3 nucleotides read TGTGCCAGCAGCTTATACGTTGTAGGCTACGAGCAGTACTTC. Translating it yields CASSLYVVGYEQYF.

V gene TRBV30 combines with J gene TRBJ1-3, with 9 bases that match TRBD1. Germline V gene sequence: CDR1 GTSNPN, CDR2 SVGIG (reference sequence). The trim removed 2 bases at V and 4 bases at J, leaving 12 bases unmatched. CDR3 size: 17 residues. This CDR3 is CAWSRDRVIGSGNTIYF. CDR3 DNA: TGTGCCTGGAGTCGGGACAGGGTAATTGGATCGGGAAACACCATATATTTT.

About this clone: The identical CDR3 is also encoded by other nucleotide sequences in the sample. The V and J genes are TRBV18 and TRBJ1-2; no reliable D call. The CDR3 length is 14 residues. Germline CDR1 is KGHSH and CDR2 is LQKENI. The ends were cut back, 3 bases at V and 2 bases at J, with 10 bases in the middle. CDR3 in DNA: TGTGCCAGCTCACCGGGAGGACTGAACTATGGCTACACCTTC. Its translation is CASSPGGLNYGYTF.